These 4 T cell receptor beta chains were all obtained from the same sample, sequenced in a study of T cells in women clearing cervical HPV infection. Here immunoSEQ multiplex PCR was the method, and the copy in TCRdb shows in-frame clones only, minus some. In all, the sample yields 25,000 to 35,000 clones. Sequencing used blood buffy coat. The receptors originated from a woman aged 18 to 75 with a cervical HPV16 infection that either progressed to CIN3+ or cleared (not recorded which).

Regarding this clone: The read comes to an end 3 residues before the CDR3 does, leaving the germline J gene to fill in the end. The V gene is TRBV28, the J gene TRBJ2-1; possibly TRBD1 for D (6 bases). Germline CDR1 is MDHEN and CDR2 is SYDVKM. V lost 6 bases and J lost 3, with 18 bases in between. The CDR3 runs 16 residues. The CDR3 DNA, read in part, is TGTGCCAGCAGCCCGATGGCAGGGGTCGACTACAATGAG. Translating gives CASSPMAGVDYNE. The complete CDR3 sequence is CASSPMAGVDYNEQFF.

Regarding this clone: The read finishes 3 residues shy of the CDR3 end, and the germline J gene is used to complete it. The V gene is TRBV20-1, the J gene TRBJ1-4; 11 nucleotides align to TRBD1. The CDR3 has 16 amino acids. V lost 1 base to trimming and J lost 6 bases; unmatched junction nucleotides: 7. Germline values: CDR1 DFQATT, CDR2 SNEGSKA (reference sequence). The chain's CDR3 is CSARVLGTGGDEKLFF. CDR3 bases read: TGCAGTGCTAGAGTCCTCGGGACAGGGGGGGATGAAAAA.

A note on this clone: The CDR3 is cut off 3 residues early in the read; its end comes from the germline J gene. This chain joins TRBV7-9 and TRBJ2-7, with a possible D match to TRBD1 (5 bases). CDR1 SEHNR and CDR2 FQNEAQ come from the germline V gene (reference sequence). This CDR3 has 14 residues. Trimming pared 3 bases from V and 5 bases from J, leaving 14 bases between. The CDR3 region is CASSFVRDGNEQYF. CDR3 DNA (partial): TGTGCCAGCAGCTTTGTCAGGGATGGAAACGAG.

A word on this clone: The read finishes 3 residues shy of the CDR3 end, and the germline J gene is used to complete it. This rearrangement joins TRBV5-1 to TRBJ2-2; 10 bases are a match to TRBD1. The V gene end was trimmed by 4 bases and the J gene end by 2 bases; junction bases not matched to a gene: 11. The germline V gene has CDR1 SGHRS and CDR2 YFSETQ. The CDR3 covers 18 residues. CDR3 amino acids: CASSTSGQGLLNTGELFF. The DNA read from the CDR3 is TGCGCCAGCAGCACATCGGGACAGGGGCTTCTCAACACCGGGGAG.